This is a list of T cell receptor beta chains from one sample in a study of cytomegalovirus exposure and HLA in healthy donors. The data were produced by immunoSEQ multiplex PCR, yet TCRdb's version contains in-frame clones alone and is incomplete. The data contain about 160,000 clones, 85% to 90% of them seen just once; the ten biggest clones take up 10%. The sample consisted of PBMCs. The source of these receptors is a woman between 18 and 30 years old in good health and CMV-seropositive. The CDR3 runs from the conserved cysteine through the conserved F or W. D genes are given only for firm matches. Rows give clone size only sometimes, using once, few, many, or a class for an expanded clone.

>TRBV30|.|TRBJ1-5|.
TGTGCCTGGGAGGGGGACACCAACTCGCCCCAGCATTTT
CAWEGDTNSPQHF
>TRBV7-8|.|TRBJ1-5|few
TGTGCCAGCAGCTTAGATCCCTCGGGGGGTTCGGGTCAGCCCCAGCATTTT
CASSLDPSGGSGQPQHF
>TRBV14|.|TRBJ1-2|.
TGTGCCAGCAGCCAAACACAGGACGCCTATGGCTACACCTTC
CASSQTQDAYGYTF
>TRBV19|.|TRBJ1-5|.
TGTGCCAGTAGGTCGGGAGGATTCAATCAGCCCCAGCATTTT
CASRSGGFNQPQHF
>TRBV4-3|.|TRBJ2-6|.
TGCGCCAGCAGCCAAGAGTACTCTGGGGCCAACGTCCTGACTTTC
CASSQEYSGANVLTF
>TRBV29-1|.|TRBJ1-1|once
TGCAGCGCCATCCCGGGAGGGGCTGAAGCTTTCTTT
CSAIPGGAEAFF
>TRBV30|.|TRBJ2-7|.
TGTGCCTGGAACCGACAGGCGGCCTACGAGCAGTACTTC
CAWNRQAAYEQYF
>TRBV28|.|TRBJ1-3|once
TGTGCCAGCAGAGATAATTGGGGGGATGGAAACACCATATATTTT
CASRDNWGDGNTIYF
>TRBV18|.|TRBJ2-2|.
TGTGCCAGCTCGCCGGACAGATCGAACACCGGGGAGCTGTTTTTT
CASSPDRSNTGELFF
>TRBV7-2|TRBD1|TRBJ1-3|.
TGTGCCAGCAGAGAGAAAGGGACAGGGGCCTCTGGAAACACCATATATTTT
CASREKGTGASGNTIYF
>TRBV10-3|TRBD1|TRBJ1-1|.
TGTGCCATCAGTGAACTGGGACAGGAAGCTTTCTTT
CAISELGQEAFF
>TRBV5-6|.|TRBJ2-5|.
TGTGCCAGCAGCTTCGGCACAGGGCAAGAGACCCAGTACTTC
CASSFGTGQETQYF
>TRBV6-5|TRBD1|TRBJ2-1|once
TGTGCCAGCAGACCACAGGGGAGTGAGCAGTTCTTC
CASRPQGSEQFF
>TRBV29-1|.|TRBJ2-7|.
TGCAGCGTTGCCACAGGGTCCCCCTACGAGCAGTACTTC
CSVATGSPYEQYF
>TRBV28|.|TRBJ1-2|.
TGTGCCAGCAGTCCCCCCCCGGGGAGTAGCTACACCTTC
CASSPPPGSSYTF
>TRBV19|.|TRBJ1-4|.
TGTGCCAGTAGCTCAGGACAGCTAGAGGGTGAAAAACTGTTTTTT
CASSSGQLEGEKLFF
>TRBV18|TRBD1|TRBJ2-7|once
TGTGCCAGCTCACGGGAACAGGGGGGTAACTACGAGCAGTACTTC
CASSREQGGNYEQYF
>TRBV27|TRBD1|TRBJ1-1|.
TGTGCCAGCAGTTTATGGACAGGGAGGAACACTGAAGCTTTCTTT
CASSLWTGRNTEAFF
>TRBV2|.|TRBJ2-5|.
TGTGCCAGCAGGGTAGGAGCGGCGGACCAAGAGACCCAGTACTTC
CASRVGAADQETQYF
>TRBV9|.|TRBJ2-1|.
TGTGCCAGCAGCGCCACCTATTCCTACAATGAGCAGTTCTTC
CASSATYSYNEQFF
>TRBV2|.|TRBJ2-3|.
TGTGCCAGCAGTGAAGCTGCGATACTCACAGATACGCAGTATTTT
CASSEAAILTDTQYF
>TRBV19|.|TRBJ1-5|.
TGTGCCAGTAGTATCTCGGCGGTCCTGAATCAGCCCCAGCATTTT
CASSISAVLNQPQHF
>TRBV28|.|TRBJ1-2|.
TGTGCCAGCAGTTTCTTCGACAGTACCTATGGCTACACCTTC
CASSFFDSTYGYTF
>TRBV4-3|.|TRBJ1-1|.
TGCGCCAGCAGCCAGCCAGAGGGGGGGGGTGGCACTGAAGCTTTCTTT
CASSQPEGGGGTEAFF
>TRBV28|TRBD1|TRBJ1-1|once
TGTGCCAGCAGTACAAAAACAGGGGCTGAAGCTTTCTTT
CASSTKTGAEAFF
>TRBV6-6|.|TRBJ2-2|.
TGTGCCAGCAGACCACCGGGACTGACGAACACCGGGGAGCTGTTTTTT
CASRPPGLTNTGELFF
>TRBV7-9|TRBD1|TRBJ1-3|few
TGTGCCAGCAGTGCGCCGGACAGGAAGACTGGAAACACCATATATTTT
CASSAPDRKTGNTIYF
>TRBV6-5|.|TRBJ1-4|.
TGTGCCAGCAGTTACTCGAGCTTCAATGAAAAACTGTTTTTT
CASSYSSFNEKLFF
>TRBV7-2|.|TRBJ2-1|few
TGTGCCAGCAGCTTTGGCTCTTCCAATGAGCAGTTCTTC
CASSFGSSNEQFF
>TRBV10-1|TRBD2|TRBJ2-7|once
TGCGCCAGCAGTGAGTCAGGGTGGGAGGGCGAGCAGTACTTC
CASSESGWEGEQYF
>TRBV5-1|.|TRBJ2-2|.
TGCGCCAGCAGCCCGCAACAGGGCACCGGGGAGCTGTTTTTT
CASSPQQGTGELFF
>TRBV5-1|.|TRBJ1-5|.
TGCGCCAGCAGCTTGGGACAGACGGCCACGATAACCCAGCATTTT
CASSLGQTATITQHF
>TRBV19|.|TRBJ2-7|.
TGTGCCAGTAGGGGCCTGCACGAGCAGTACTTC
CASRGLHEQYF
>TRBV7-2|TRBD1|TRBJ1-4|once
TGTGCCAGCAGCTTGGACAGGGCTAATGAAAAACTGTTTTTT
CASSLDRANEKLFF
>TRBV11-3|TRBD2|TRBJ2-1|.
TGTGCCAGCAGCCCCCTGCGGGAGGGTGGTGAGCAGTTCTTC
CASSPLREGGEQFF
>TRBV5-1|TRBD2|TRBJ2-1|.
TGCGCCAGCAGCTTGGGACTAGCGGAATACAATGAGCAGTTCTTC
CASSLGLAEYNEQFF
>TRBV6-6|.|TRBJ2-7|.
TGTGCCAGCAGTTACGAGGATCGGGGGTTCGAGCAGTACTTC
CASSYEDRGFEQYF
>TRBV11-2|.|TRBJ2-4|.
TGTGCCAGCAGCCCGCTTCTAGAGAGGGGGGCCAAAAACATTCAGTACTTC
CASSPLLERGAKNIQYF
>TRBV5-1|TRBD1|TRBJ2-3|.
TGCGCCAGCAGCCTGACAGGGGTAGTGCCAGATACGCAGTATTTT
CASSLTGVVPDTQYF
>TRBV6-6|TRBD1|TRBJ1-5|.
TGTGCCAGCAGCTCGCAGGGGGGCAATCAGCCCCAGCATTTT
CASSSQGGNQPQHF
>TRBV2|TRBD1|TRBJ1-5|.
TGTGCCAGCAACCGGGACAGAGATCAGCCCCAGCATTTT
CASNRDRDQPQHF
>TRBV4-2|.|TRBJ1-5|.
TGTGCCAGCAGTCAACAGGTTGGTGGCAATCAGCCCCAGCATTTT
CASSQQVGGNQPQHF
>TRBV18|TRBD1|TRBJ1-3|.
TGTGCCAGCTCACCGGACAGGGCTGGAAACACCATATATTTT
CASSPDRAGNTIYF
>TRBV5-4|.|TRBJ2-1|.
TGTGCCAGCAGCTTGGCAGGGGTAAATGAGCAGTTCTTC
CASSLAGVNEQFF
>TRBV19|.|TRBJ1-1|.
TGTGCCAGTAGTATTCCCGCCGGGGATGGGACTGAAGCTTTCTTT
CASSIPAGDGTEAFF
>TRBV30|.|TRBJ1-2|few
TGTGCCTGGAGTAAGACCGCGGGTGGCTACACCTTC
CAWSKTAGGYTF
>TRBV15|.|TRBJ2-3|.
TGTGCCACCAGCAGAGATCCGGGGGGCGCGACAGATACGCAGTATTTT
CATSRDPGGATDTQYF
>TRBV27|TRBD2|TRBJ2-2|.
TGTGCCAGCAGCTTGGGGACTACCGCGAACACCGGGGAGCTGTTTTTT
CASSLGTTANTGELFF
>TRBV28|.|TRBJ1-5|.
TGTGCCAGCAGTTTGTTACTTCAGCCCCAGCATTTT
CASSLLLQPQHF
>TRBV4-1|.|TRBJ1-2|.
TGCGCCAGCAGCCAAGATCAGGGGCTTTATGGCTACACCTTC
CASSQDQGLYGYTF
>TRBV19|TRBD2|TRBJ2-1|once
TGTGCCAGTAGTCGGGGGGGTTTATCCCACAATGAGCAGTTCTTC
CASSRGGLSHNEQFF
>TRBV27|TRBD2|TRBJ2-1|.
TGTGCCAGCGGTTATCATCGACTAGCGGGAGATGAGCAGTTCTTC
CASGYHRLAGDEQFF
>TRBV5-1|TRBD2|TRBJ2-5|once
TGCGCCAGCAGCTTGCTAGCGGGAGACCTGGAGACCCAGTACTTC
CASSLLAGDLETQYF
>TRBV10-2|TRBD1|TRBJ2-1|.
TGCGCCAGCACTACGGACAGGGTATCCTACAATGAGCAGTTCTTC
CASTTDRVSYNEQFF
>TRBV11-3|TRBD2|TRBJ2-7|.
TGTGCCAGCAGCCCAGGGACTAGCGGGAACTCCTACGAGCAGTACTTC
CASSPGTSGNSYEQYF
>TRBV29-1|.|TRBJ2-3|.
TGCAGCGCACTCGGGACTTCGCTCACAGATACGCAGTATTTT
CSALGTSLTDTQYF
>TRBV6-1|TRBD2|TRBJ2-1|.
TGTGCCAGCAGGATACTAGCGGGAGAGGACAATGAGCAGTTCTTC
CASRILAGEDNEQFF